This T cell receptor beta chain came from a study of vaccination and CD4 T cells after COVID-19. Study background: Comprising six males and four females, the convalescent participants counted two Hispanic individuals among them. The authors exposed cells to overlapping spike peptides derived from SARS-CoV-2, HCoV-NL63, HCoV-OC43 and HCoV-229E.

The CDR3 covers 16 residues. Germline CDR1 is SEHNR and CDR2 is FQNEAQ (reference sequence). V lost 1 base and J lost 3, with 16 bases in between. Sequenced with the Oncomine TCR Beta short-read assay was DNA taken from cultured CD4+ T cells. TCRdb re-called the PCR reads with MiXCR, one entry per CDR3 protein. The sample shows 23,000 or so distinct CDR3 sequences, less than 40% of them seen only once. This clonotype has a handful of counts. Its antigen is unknown. Sample time point: late sampling 161 to 241 days after vaccination in a few convalescent patients. The treatment is: roughly 11-day PBMC culture with coronavirus spike peptide pools or control peptides (ViraFEST assay).

Sequencing was performed on CD4+ T cells from blood, cultured in vitro, taken about 7 months after SARS-CoV-2 vaccination. The TCR comes from a human donor who had recovered from COVID-19. The V gene is TRBV7-9, the J gene TRBJ2-7; possible D gene TRBD1, 5 bases. The CDR3 loop is CASSLDRLAPNYEQYF. Here the CDR3 DNA reads TGTGCCAGCAGCTTAGACAGGTTGGCTCCGAACTACGAGCAGTACTTC.